This is a list of T cell receptor beta chains from one sample in a study of shared clonotypes between healthy human individuals. Repertoires were generated with immunoSEQ multiplex PCR, while TCRdb's copy carries only in-frame clones and drops some. The data show approximately 740,000 clones, 92% seen once. Sequencing was carried out using naive CD8+ T cells sorted from blood. The origin of the receptors is a man aged 30 to 39 in good health. CDR3s include the opening cysteine and the closing phenylalanine or tryptophan. A D gene is named only where the DNA matches it firmly. Clone size is not always given. Where it is, it says once, few, many or a class for expanded clones.

>TRBV7-9|TRBD2|TRBJ2-2|NA
CASSLVPSGRSGELFF
TGTGCCAGCAGCTTAGTCCCTAGCGGGAGATCCGGGGAGCTGTTTTTT
>TRBV5-1|NA|TRBJ2-7|NA
CASSENYEQYF
TGCGCCAGCAGCGAAAACTACGAGCAGTACTTC
>TRBV27|TRBD1|TRBJ2-7|NA
CASSLTGEGEQYF
TGTGCCAGCAGTCTGACAGGGGAAGGGGAGCAGTACTTC
>TRBV5-4|NA|TRBJ2-7|NA
CASSSPGSTHYEQYF
TGTGCCAGCAGCTCACCTGGGTCGACGCACTACGAGCAGTACTTC
>TRBV6-5|NA|TRBJ2-1|NA
CASRKLRGAPHEQFF
TGTGCCAGCAGAAAGCTCCGGGGGGCCCCACATGAGCAGTTCTTC
>TRBV11-2|TRBD2|TRBJ2-7|NA
CASSLATSGSYEQYF
TGTGCCAGCAGCTTAGCGACTAGCGGGAGCTACGAGCAGTACTTC
>TRBV4-1|NA|TRBJ2-3|NA
CASSQGRGADTQYF
TGCGCCAGCAGCCAAGGGAGGGGAGCAGATACGCAGTATTTT
>TRBV6-1|NA|TRBJ2-3|NA
CASNRREPPADTQYF
TGTGCCAGCAACCGCCGGGAGCCCCCCGCAGATACGCAGTATTTT
>TRBV4-1|NA|TRBJ2-1|NA
CASSHSGQSSYNEQFF
TGCGCCAGCAGCCATTCGGGTCAGAGCTCCTACAATGAGCAGTTCTTC
>TRBV7-9|NA|TRBJ2-1|once
CASSLAGGDPYNEQFF
TGTGCCAGCAGCTTAGCGGGCGGGGACCCCTACAATGAGCAGTTCTTC
>TRBV14|NA|TRBJ1-4|NA
CASSQSSGTRNEKLFF
TGTGCCAGCAGCCAGAGCTCCGGGACGCGGAATGAAAAACTGTTTTTT
>TRBV5-6|NA|TRBJ1-2|NA
CASSLGSSGYTF
TGTGCCAGCAGCTTGGGCAGTTCTGGCTACACCTTC
>TRBV7-9|TRBD2|TRBJ2-7|NA
CASSPPPVAGYEQYF
TGTGCCAGCAGCCCCCCCCCGGTAGCGGGCTACGAGCAGTACTTC
>TRBV9|TRBD1|TRBJ2-5|NA
CASSPWTGRETQYF
TGTGCCAGCAGCCCTTGGACAGGGAGGGAGACCCAGTACTTC
>TRBV30|NA|TRBJ2-7|NA
CACGSGRSSYEQYF
TGTGCCTGCGGTTCCGGACGGAGCTCCTACGAGCAGTACTTC
>TRBV7-3|NA|TRBJ2-6|NA
CASSLSLGAAGANVLTF
TGTGCCAGCAGCTTAAGTCTTGGAGCAGCTGGGGCCAACGTCCTGACTTTC
>TRBV2|NA|TRBJ1-1|NA
CASSEAPDRNTEAFF
TGTGCCAGCAGTGAAGCGCCGGACAGGAACACTGAAGCTTTCTTT
>TRBV5-1|TRBD1|TRBJ2-7|once
CASSRTGDPHEQYF
TGCGCCAGCAGTCGGACAGGGGATCCCCACGAGCAGTACTTC
>TRBV4-2|TRBD2|TRBJ2-7|NA
CASSQGTLAGGGEQYF
TGTGCCAGCAGCCAAGGAACGCTAGCGGGAGGAGGCGAGCAGTACTTC
>TRBV27|NA|TRBJ1-5|NA
CASRKPGANQPQHF
TGTGCCAGCAGAAAACCAGGGGCTAATCAGCCCCAGCATTTT
>TRBV5-1|NA|TRBJ2-7|NA
CASSLPGRPYEQYF
TGCGCCAGCAGCTTGCCGGGGAGGCCCTACGAGCAGTACTTC
>TRBV28|NA|TRBJ1-1|NA
CASSLSSISNTEAFF
TGTGCCAGCAGTTTAAGTTCTATTTCGAACACTGAAGCTTTCTTT